This T cell receptor beta chain was documented in a study of cytomegalovirus exposure and HLA in healthy donors. Broader study findings: As a later analysis showed, several of the most significant clusters appeared to be linked to common viral pathogens.

This clone occurred once. The antigen remains unidentified. The V gene lost 5 bases and the J gene lost 0 bases, with 23 bases spanning the gap. Germline V CDR1 and CDR2: SGHKS, YYEKEE (reference sequence). CDR3 length equals 18 residues. PCR primers comprised 60 Vbeta and 13 Jbeta primers. Repertoires were generated with immunoSEQ multiplex PCR, while TCRdb's copy carries only in-frame clones and drops some. Counted here are 150,000 to 200,000 clones, 75% to 85% occurring once; the ten biggest clones make up roughly 1.5%. The sequenced material came from PBMCs. The receptor comes from a woman aged 50 to 60 in good health and CMV-seronegative. The chain links TRBV5-5 to TRBJ1-1; D may be TRBD1 (5 bases). The CDR3 nucleotides read TGTGCCAGCAGTCCCTTAGGTCGGCCAGGGATCATGAACACTGAAGCTTTCTTT. This translates into CASSPLGRPGIMNTEAFF.